This is a list of T cell receptor beta chains from one sample in a study of memory CD4+ T cells and cytomegalovirus serostatus. Here immunoSEQ multiplex PCR was the method, and the copy in TCRdb shows in-frame clones only, minus some. The sample yields about 50,000 clones, about four fifths seen once. Sequencing was done on a sample of memory CD4+ T cells from blood. The source is an adult in good health and CMV-seronegative. Both conserved end residues are part of each CDR3. A D gene is named only where the DNA matches it firmly. Clone size is given for some rows only: seen once, a few or many times, or a class if the clone is expanded.

j_call v_call d_call clone_size cdr3_nt cdr3_aa
TRBJ1-2 TRBV5-1 . . TGCGCCAGCAGCTTGGCAGGACAGTACTATGGCTACACCTTC CASSLAGQYYGYTF
TRBJ2-5 TRBV11-2 . . TGTGCCAGCAGCTCCACGCGGGGCGGAGGGACCCAGTACTTC CASSSTRGGGTQYF
TRBJ1-2 TRBV19 . . TGTGCCAGTAGTATAGGCGGGACCTATGGCTACACCTTC CASSIGGTYGYTF
TRBJ2-5 TRBV19 . . TGTGCCAGTAGTATAAGGGGGGCAGGGGAGACCCAGTACTTC CASSIRGAGETQYF
TRBJ2-2 TRBV11-3 . . TGTGCCAGCAGCCCCCCGGGGCATAACACCGGGGAGCTGTTTTTT CASSPPGHNTGELFF
TRBJ2-2 TRBV7-3 . . TGTGCCAGCAGCCCGAGACTCAACACCGGGGAGCTGTTTTTT CASSPRLNTGELFF
TRBJ2-2 TRBV28 TRBD1 . TGTGCCAGCGACAGGGAGAACACCGGGGAGCTGTTTTTT CASDRENTGELFF
TRBJ1-3 TRBV6-6 . . TGTGCCAGCAGTTACTCACCGGAAGGAAACACCATATATTTT CASSYSPEGNTIYF
TRBJ2-7 TRBV19 . . TGTGCCAGTAGACTCCCCACAGGCTCCTACGAGCAGTACTTC CASRLPTGSYEQYF
TRBJ1-1 TRBV11-2 . . TGTGCCAGCAGCTTACAGGGGAGGGGGATGAACACTGAAGCTTTCTTT CASSLQGRGMNTEAFF
TRBJ1-1 TRBV18 . . TGTGCCAGCTCACCACAGGGCAGTATGAACACTGAAGCTTTCTTT CASSPQGSMNTEAFF
TRBJ1-3 TRBV19 TRBD1 few TGTGCCAGTCGAACGGACAGGAGCTCTGGAAACACCATATATTTT CASRTDRSSGNTIYF
TRBJ2-7 TRBV27 TRBD1 few TGTGCCAGCAGTCCGACAGGGATGCCCTACGAGCAGTACTTC CASSPTGMPYEQYF
TRBJ1-5 TRBV28 . . TGTGCCAGCACCCCAAATCACGGGACCCAGCATTTT CASTPNHGTQHF
TRBJ2-5 TRBV27 TRBD2 . TGTGCCAGCAGAATCGGGACTAGCGGGGGGCGCGAGACCCAGTACTTC CASRIGTSGGRETQYF
TRBJ1-4 TRBV5-4 . . TGTGCCAGCAGCTTGTCGGGAGAAAATGAAAAACTGTTTTTT CASSLSGENEKLFF
TRBJ2-5 TRBV6-1 TRBD1 once TGTGCCAGCAGTGAACAACAGGGGGTTGGGGAGACCCAGTACTTC CASSEQQGVGETQYF
TRBJ2-1 TRBV5-1 . once TGCGCCAGCAGCCCAAGCTCTGGCGGGGCGTCCTACAATGAGCGGTTCTTC CASSPSSGGASYNERFF
TRBJ1-6 TRBV5-1 . . TGCGCCAGCAGCTTGGCCCCGGACGGCCGAAATTCACCCCTCCACTTT CASSLAPDGRNSPLHF
TRBJ2-7 TRBV6-1 . . TGTGCCAGCAGTTCAGGGCCCTCCTACGAGCAGTACTTC CASSSGPSYEQYF
TRBJ2-3 TRBV6-5 . . TGTGCCAGCCACAGCGTCACAGATACGCAGTATTTT CASHSVTDTQYF
TRBJ2-2 TRBV5-4 . . TGTGCCACCACCGGGCCGGGACAGAACACCGGGGAGCTGTTTTTT CATTGPGQNTGELFF
TRBJ2-5 TRBV7-8 TRBD2 . TGTGCCAGCAGCTTAGGACTAGCGGGGCCGCAAGGGACCCAGTACTTC CASSLGLAGPQGTQYF
TRBJ2-7 TRBV28 . . TGTGCCAGCAGTCCTTCTGACAGAAACAACTACGAGCAGTACTTC CASSPSDRNNYEQYF
TRBJ1-2 TRBV14 TRBD1 . TGTGCCAGCAGCTCGACAGGGGTCCCCTATGGCTACACCTTC CASSSTGVPYGYTF
TRBJ2-1 TRBV7-2 TRBD2 . TGTGCCAGCAGCCCGCCTCGGGGGGTGTCCTACAATGAGCAGTTCTTC CASSPPRGVSYNEQFF
TRBJ2-7 TRBV18 TRBD2 . TGTGCCAGCTCACCATCCGACGGGGGGGCCCTTTACGAGCAGTACTTC CASSPSDGGALYEQYF
TRBJ1-5 TRBV6-5 . . TGTGCCAGCAGTTACTTCTTTAGACAGCTCAATCAGCCCCAGCATTTT CASSYFFRQLNQPQHF
TRBJ2-7 TRBV23-1 . . TGCGCCAGGCTAACGAGGGAGCAGTACTTC CARLTREQYF
TRBJ2-7 TRBV6-9 TRBD1 . TGTGCCAGCATTAAACCGGGACAGGTCTCCTACGAGCAGTACTTC CASIKPGQVSYEQYF
TRBJ1-2 TRBV27 TRBD1 . TGTGCCAGCAGGCGACAGGGGGCAACCGATGGCTACACCTTC CASRRQGATDGYTF
TRBJ1-6 TRBV2 TRBD1 few TGTGCCAGCGCCGACAGGGCCAAATCACCCCTCCACTTT CASADRAKSPLHF
TRBJ1-4 TRBV28 TRBD1 . TGTGCCAGCAGGGGTCGGACAGGGCCTAATGAAAAACTGTTTTTT CASRGRTGPNEKLFF
TRBJ2-1 TRBV29-1 TRBD2 . TGCAGCGCCCTAGCGGGGGTGGGCGAGCAGTTCTTC CSALAGVGEQFF
TRBJ1-5 TRBV28 . . TGTGCCAGCAGTTTTTCCACCGGGAATCTCTATCAGCCCCAGCATTTT CASSFSTGNLYQPQHF
TRBJ1-1 TRBV25-1 . . TGTGCCAGCAGTGAACCCGGGCAAAAAGAAGCTTTCTTT CASSEPGQKEAFF
TRBJ2-5 TRBV7-2 . . TGTGCCAGCAGCTTAGGGGCAGTCCAAGAGACCCAGTACTTC CASSLGAVQETQYF
TRBJ1-5 TRBV5-1 . few TGCGCCAGCAGCTTGCTGGCAGGGGATCAGCCCCAGCATTTT CASSLLAGDQPQHF
TRBJ2-7 TRBV6-1 . . TGTGCCAGCAGTGAAGGCAGGGTCTACGAGCAGTACTTC CASSEGRVYEQYF
TRBJ2-4 TRBV7-8 . . TGTGCCAGCAGCTTAGCGGCATTCGGGACCCCCAAAAACATTCAGTACTTC CASSLAAFGTPKNIQYF
TRBJ1-2 TRBV6-1 . once TGTGCCAGTGAACAGGATATACGACATGGCTACACCTTC CASEQDIRHGYTF
TRBJ2-2 TRBV7-6 TRBD1 . TGTGCCAGCAGCTGGAACAGGGGGTCGAACACCGGGGAGCTGTTTTTT CASSWNRGSNTGELFF
TRBJ1-4 TRBV18 . few TGTGCCAGCTCACCAACTGCAGGGAAACTGTTTTTT CASSPTAGKLFF